Sequencing of this TCR beta chain was carried out in a study of shared T cell receptors in the human thymus. Some clones are missing from TCRdb's copy, which holds only in-frame ones; the method was immunoSEQ multiplex PCR. This sample carries about 540,000 clones, 78% of them seen once, and the ten largest clones take less than 0.015%. CDR1 and CDR2 from the germline V gene are MDHEN and SYDVKM. The CDR3 contains 18 residues. V was clipped by 4 bases and J by 4 bases, with 20 bases between them. These data were also filed under a second study, of human thymus T cells. That report adds: Each of the donors was a healthy Finnish infant who was undergoing open corrective cardiac surgery for congenital heart defects. Repertoires sampled from thymus and blood appeared biased in V and J gene usage. Thymic repertoires from unrelated individuals overlapped highly, related research reported.

Sequences were obtained from thymocytes. This rearrangement joins TRBV28 to TRBJ2-6; D perhaps matches TRBD1 (6 bases). The receptor comes from a boy under three years old with a congenital heart defect. The CDR3 DNA is TGTGCCAGCAGTTCCCCCAGGGGACACCCCTCCGGGGCCAACGTCCTGACTTTC. Amino acids: CASSSPRGHPSGANVLTF.